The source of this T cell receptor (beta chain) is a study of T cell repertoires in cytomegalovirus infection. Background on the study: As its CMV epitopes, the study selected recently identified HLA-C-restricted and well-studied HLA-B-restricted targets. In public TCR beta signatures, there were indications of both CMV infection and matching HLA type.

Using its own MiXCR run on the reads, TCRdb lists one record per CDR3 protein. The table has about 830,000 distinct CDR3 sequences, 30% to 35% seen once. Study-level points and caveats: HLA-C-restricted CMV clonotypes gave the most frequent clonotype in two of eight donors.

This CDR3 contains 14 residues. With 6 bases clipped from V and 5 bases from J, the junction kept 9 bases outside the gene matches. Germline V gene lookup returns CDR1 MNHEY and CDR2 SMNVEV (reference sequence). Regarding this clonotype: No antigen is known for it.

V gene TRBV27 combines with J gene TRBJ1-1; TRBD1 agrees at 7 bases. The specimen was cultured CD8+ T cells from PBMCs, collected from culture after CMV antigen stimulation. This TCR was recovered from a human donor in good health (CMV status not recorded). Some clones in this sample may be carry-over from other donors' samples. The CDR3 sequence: CASSLTGSKTEAFF. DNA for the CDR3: TGTGCCAGCAGCTTGACAGGGAGTAAAACTGAAGCTTTCTTT.